One T cell receptor beta chain is described in this entry. Data came from immunoSEQ multiplex PCR; TCRdb stores just in-frame clones and leaves some out. The table has 14,000 to 15,000 clones, 72% seen once. The CDR3 runs 15 residues. Germline CDR1 is MNHEY and CDR2 is SMNVEV (reference sequence). The J segment lost 3 bases and the V segment lost 6 bases, leaving 8 bases of the junction unmatched. The source of the sample is a study of T cells after somatic rescue of genetic block. The clonotype was recovered from a boy aged 5 to 17. The chain couples TRBV27 to TRBJ1-2; 9 bases match TRBD1. Sequenced material: peripheral blood mononuclear cells (PBMCs). This chain's CDR3 is CASSLQGARDYGYTF. CDR3 DNA: TGTGCCAGCAGCCTACAGGGGGCGCGGGACTATGGCTACACCTTC.